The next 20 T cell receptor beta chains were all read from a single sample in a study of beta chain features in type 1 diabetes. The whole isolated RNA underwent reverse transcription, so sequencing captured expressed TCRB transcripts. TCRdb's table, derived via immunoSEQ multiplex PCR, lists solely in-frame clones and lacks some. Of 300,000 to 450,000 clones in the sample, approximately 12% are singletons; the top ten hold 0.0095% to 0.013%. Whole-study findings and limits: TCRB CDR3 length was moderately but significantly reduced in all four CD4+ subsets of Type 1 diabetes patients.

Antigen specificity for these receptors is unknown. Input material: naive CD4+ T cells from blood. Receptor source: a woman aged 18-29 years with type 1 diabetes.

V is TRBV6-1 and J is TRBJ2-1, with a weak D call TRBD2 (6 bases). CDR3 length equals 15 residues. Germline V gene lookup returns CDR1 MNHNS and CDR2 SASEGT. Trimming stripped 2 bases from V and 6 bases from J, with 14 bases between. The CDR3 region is CASSELALGSNEQFF. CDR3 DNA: TGTGCCAGCAGTGAACTAGCGCTCGGGAGCAATGAGCAGTTCTTC.

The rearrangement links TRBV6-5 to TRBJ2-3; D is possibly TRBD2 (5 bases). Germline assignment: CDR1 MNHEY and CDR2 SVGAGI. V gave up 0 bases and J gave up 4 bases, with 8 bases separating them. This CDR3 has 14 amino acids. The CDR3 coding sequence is TGTGCCAGCAGTTACTCGCCACTAGCAGATACGCAGTATTTT. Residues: CASSYSPLADTQYF.

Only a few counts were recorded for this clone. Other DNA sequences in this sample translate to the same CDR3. CDR3 nucleotide sequence: TGTGCCAGCAGCCCAGGGCAGACTTCTGGGGCCAACGTCCTGACTTTC. Encoded protein: CASSPGQTSGANVLTF. The chain employs TRBV9 and TRBJ2-6, with a tentative D call TRBD1 (5 bases). The length of the CDR3 is 16 residues. Germline CDR1 SGDLS, CDR2 YYNGEE. With 4 bases removed from V and 1 base from J, the gap between germline ends came to 12 bases.

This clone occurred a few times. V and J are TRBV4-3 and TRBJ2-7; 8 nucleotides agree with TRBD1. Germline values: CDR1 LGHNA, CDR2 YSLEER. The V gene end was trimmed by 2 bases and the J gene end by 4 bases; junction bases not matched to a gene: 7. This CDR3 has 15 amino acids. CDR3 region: CASSQLFGQGYEQYF. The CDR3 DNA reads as TGCGCCAGCAGCCAACTCTTCGGACAGGGATACGAGCAGTACTTC.

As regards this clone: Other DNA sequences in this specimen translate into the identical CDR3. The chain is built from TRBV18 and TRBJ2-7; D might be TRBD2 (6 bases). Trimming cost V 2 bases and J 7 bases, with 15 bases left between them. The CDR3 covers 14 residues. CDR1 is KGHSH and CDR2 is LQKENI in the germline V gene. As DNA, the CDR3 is TGTGCCAGCTCACCAGGGACTTCCTCTTATGAGCAGTACTTC. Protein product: CASSPGTSSYEQYF.

CDR3 amino acids: CASSIGAGSNEQFF. CDR3 DNA sequence: TGTGCCAGTAGTATAGGGGCAGGGTCCAATGAGCAGTTCTTC. The chain links TRBV19 to TRBJ2-1, with a weak D call TRBD1 (5 bases). V was cut by 1 base and J by 6 bases, with 10 bases left in between. The CDR3 is 14 residues long. Germline V CDR1 and CDR2: LNHDA, SQIVND (reference sequence).

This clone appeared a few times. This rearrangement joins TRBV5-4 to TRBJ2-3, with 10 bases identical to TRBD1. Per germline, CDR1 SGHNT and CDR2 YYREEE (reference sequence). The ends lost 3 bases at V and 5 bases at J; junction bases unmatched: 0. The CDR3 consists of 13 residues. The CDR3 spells CASSWTGGDTQYF. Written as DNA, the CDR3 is TGTGCCAGCAGCTGGACAGGGGGAGATACGCAGTATTTT. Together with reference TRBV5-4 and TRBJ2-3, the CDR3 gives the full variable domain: ETGVTQSPTHLIKTRGQQVTLRCSSQSGHNTVSWYQQALGQGPQFIFQYYREEENGRGNFPPRFSGLQFPNYSSELNVNALELDDSALYLCASSWTGGDTQYFGPGTRLTVL.

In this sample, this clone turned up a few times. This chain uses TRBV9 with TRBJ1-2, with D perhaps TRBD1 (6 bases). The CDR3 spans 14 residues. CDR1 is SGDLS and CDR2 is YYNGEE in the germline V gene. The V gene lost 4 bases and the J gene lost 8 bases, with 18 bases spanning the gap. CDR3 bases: TGTGCCAGCAGCAATCAGCAGGGGTATGGCGGCTACACCTTC. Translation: CASSNQQGYGGYTF. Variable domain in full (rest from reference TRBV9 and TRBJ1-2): DSGVTQTPKHLITATGQRVTLRCSPRSGDLSVYWYQQSLDQGLQFLIQYYNGEERAKGNILERFSAQQFPDLHSELNLSSLELGDSALYFCASSNQQGYGGYTFGSGTRLTVV.

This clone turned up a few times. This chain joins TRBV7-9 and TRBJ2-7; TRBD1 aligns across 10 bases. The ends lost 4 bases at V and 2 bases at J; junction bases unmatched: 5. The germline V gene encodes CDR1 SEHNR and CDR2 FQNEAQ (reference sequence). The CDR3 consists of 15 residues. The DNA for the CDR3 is TGTGCCAGCAGCTGGGGACAGGGGATTACCTACGAGCAGTACTTC. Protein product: CASSWGQGITYEQYF.

CDR3 sequence: CASSERGTNYGYTF. CDR3 bases: TGTGCCAGCAGTGAACGGGGAACGAACTATGGCTACACCTTC. V is TRBV25-1 and J is TRBJ1-2; D is undetermined. The germline CDR1 and CDR2 sequences are MGHDK and SYGVNS. Trimming pared 2 bases from V and 2 bases from J, leaving 9 bases between. CDR3 length equals 14 residues.

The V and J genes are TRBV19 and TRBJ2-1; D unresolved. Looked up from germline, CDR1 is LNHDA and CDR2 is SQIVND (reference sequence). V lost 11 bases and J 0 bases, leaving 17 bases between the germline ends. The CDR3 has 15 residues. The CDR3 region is CACKPLMSSYNEQFF. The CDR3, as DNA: TGTGCCTGCAAGCCCCTAATGAGCTCCTACAATGAGCAGTTCTTC.

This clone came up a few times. CDR3 nucleotide sequence: TGCGCCAGCAGTCGGGACAGGGGGCTAAGGACTGAAGCTTTCTTT. Amino acids: CASSRDRGLRTEAFF. This rearrangement joins TRBV4-3 to TRBJ1-1, with 12 bases that match TRBD1. CDR1 is LGHNA and CDR2 is YSLEER in the germline V gene. The CDR3 is made up of 15 amino acids. The junction had 7 bases not matched to a gene; V was cut back by 6 bases and J by 5 bases.

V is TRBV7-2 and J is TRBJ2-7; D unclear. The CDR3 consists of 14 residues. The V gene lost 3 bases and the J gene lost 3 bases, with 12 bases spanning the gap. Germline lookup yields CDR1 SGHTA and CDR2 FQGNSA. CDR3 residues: CASSFPPGGYEQYF. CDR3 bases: TGTGCCAGCAGCTTCCCACCGGGTGGCTACGAGCAGTACTTC.

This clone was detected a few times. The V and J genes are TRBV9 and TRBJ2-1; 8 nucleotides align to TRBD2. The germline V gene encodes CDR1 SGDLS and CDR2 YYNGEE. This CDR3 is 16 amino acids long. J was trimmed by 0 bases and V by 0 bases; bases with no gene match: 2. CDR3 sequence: CASSVVSGSSYNEQFF. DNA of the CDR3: TGTGCCAGCAGCGTAGTAAGCGGGAGCTCCTACAATGAGCAGTTCTTC. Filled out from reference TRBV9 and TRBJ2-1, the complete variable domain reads DSGVTQTPKHLITATGQRVTLRCSPRSGDLSVYWYQQSLDQGLQFLIQYYNGEERAKGNILERFSAQQFPDLHSELNLSSLELGDSALYFCASSVVSGSSYNEQFFGPGTRLTVL.

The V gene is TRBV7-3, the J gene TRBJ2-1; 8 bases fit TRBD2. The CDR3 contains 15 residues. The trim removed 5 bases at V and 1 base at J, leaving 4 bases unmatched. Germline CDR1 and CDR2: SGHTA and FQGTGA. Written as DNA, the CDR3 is TGTGCCAGCAGCCCACTAGCGGATTCCTACAATGAGCAGTTCTTC. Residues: CASSPLADSYNEQFF.

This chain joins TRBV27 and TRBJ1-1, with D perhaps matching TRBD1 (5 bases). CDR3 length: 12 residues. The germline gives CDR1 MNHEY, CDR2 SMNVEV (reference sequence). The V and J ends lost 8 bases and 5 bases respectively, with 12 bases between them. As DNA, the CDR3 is TGTGCCAGCGTGGCCGGGGGGACTGAAGCTTTCTTT. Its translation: CASVAGGTEAFF.

The CDR3 region is CASSLAFGELFF. CDR3 DNA sequence: TGTGCCAGCAGTCTAGCGTTCGGGGAGCTGTTTTTT. V usage is TRBV28 and J usage is TRBJ2-2; weak D call: TRBD2 (6 bases). Germline values: CDR1 MDHEN, CDR2 SYDVKM. The CDR3 has 12 amino acids. The V gene lost 5 bases and the J gene lost 7 bases, with 8 bases spanning the gap.

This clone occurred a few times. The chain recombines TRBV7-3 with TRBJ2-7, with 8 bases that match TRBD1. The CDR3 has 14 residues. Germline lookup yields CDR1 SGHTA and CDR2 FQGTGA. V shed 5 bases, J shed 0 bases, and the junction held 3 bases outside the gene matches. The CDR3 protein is CASSPTGGSYEQYF. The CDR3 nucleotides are TGTGCCAGCAGCCCCACAGGGGGCTCCTACGAGCAGTACTTC.

CDR3 region: CASSQDDGVQFF. The CDR3 DNA reads as TGCGCCAGCAGCCAAGATGACGGGGTCCAGTTCTTC. The chain employs TRBV4-3 and TRBJ2-1; D may be TRBD2 (5 bases). This CDR3 is 12 amino acids long. Trimming cost V 0 bases and J 13 bases, with 10 bases left between them. Germline V gene sequence: CDR1 LGHNA, CDR2 YSLEER.

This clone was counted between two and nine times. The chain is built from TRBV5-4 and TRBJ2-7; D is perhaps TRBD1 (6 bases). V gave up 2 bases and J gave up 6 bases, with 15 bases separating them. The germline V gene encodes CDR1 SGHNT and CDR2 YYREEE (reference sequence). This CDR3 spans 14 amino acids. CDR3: CASSFTRGGGEQYF. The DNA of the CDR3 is TGTGCCAGCAGCTTCACCAGGGGTGGAGGCGAGCAGTACTTC.